This T cell receptor (beta chain) was recorded in a study of blood T cell repertoires in COVID-19. Trimming shortened V by 4 bases and J by 0 bases, and 11 bases separated the two germline ends. The CDR3 is 15 residues long. Germline values: CDR1 MGHRA, CDR2 YSYEKL. TCRdb keeps only in-frame clones here, not all; method: immunoSEQ multiplex PCR. The table records over 250,000 clones, approximately 89% of them present only once. Sequences were obtained from PBMCs or T cells enriched from blood (not recorded which). V and J are TRBV4-1 and TRBJ2-3; a possible D gene is TRBD2 (5 bases). The sequence was obtained from a woman in her thirties who had recovered from COVID-19. CDR3 nucleotide sequence: TGCGCCAGCAGCCGGGAGTACGGTAGCACAGATACGCAGTATTTT. Its protein product is CASSREYGSTDTQYF.